This T cell receptor (beta chain) was sequenced during a study of shared clonotypes between healthy human individuals. Study observations and caveats: It was anticipated that sequencing depth would influence how many clonotypes donors shared.

Assay execution took place at the deep level. The assay was immunoSEQ multiplex PCR, and TCRdb's table has in-frame clones only and misses some. This table has some 2,500,000 clones, just under 95% appearing once. Comments on this clone: Its specificity is unknown.

The CDR3 is 14 amino acids. CDR1 MDHEN and CDR2 SYDVKM come from the germline V gene. Losses at the gene ends were 5 bases for V and 5 bases for J; bases not matched to a gene: 6. The sequence was obtained from a man aged 18-30 years in good health. Some clones in this sample may be carry-over from other donors' samples. This rearrangement joins TRBV28 to TRBJ2-1; 7 bases are a match to TRBD1. The specimen sequenced was naive CD4+ T cells from PBMCs. The subset: CD45RA+ positively selected. The CDR3 bases are TGTGCCAGCAGTCAAGACGACAGGGACAATGAGCAGTTCTTC. It translates to CASSQDDRDNEQFF.